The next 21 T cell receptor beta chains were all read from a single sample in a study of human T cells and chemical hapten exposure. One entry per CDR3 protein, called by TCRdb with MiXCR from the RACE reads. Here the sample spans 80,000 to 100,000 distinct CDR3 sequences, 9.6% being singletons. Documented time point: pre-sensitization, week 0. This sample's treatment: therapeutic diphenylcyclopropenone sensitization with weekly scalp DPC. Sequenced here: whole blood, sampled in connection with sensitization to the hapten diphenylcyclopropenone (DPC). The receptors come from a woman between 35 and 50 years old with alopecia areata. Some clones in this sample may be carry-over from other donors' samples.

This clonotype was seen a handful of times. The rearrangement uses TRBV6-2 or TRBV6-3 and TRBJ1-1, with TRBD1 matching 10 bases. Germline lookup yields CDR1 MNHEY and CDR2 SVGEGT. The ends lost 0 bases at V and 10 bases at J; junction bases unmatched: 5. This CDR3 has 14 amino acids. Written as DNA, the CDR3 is TGTGCCAGCAGTTACTCGAGACAGGGGGCACCAGCTTTCTTT. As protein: CASSYSRQGAPAFF.

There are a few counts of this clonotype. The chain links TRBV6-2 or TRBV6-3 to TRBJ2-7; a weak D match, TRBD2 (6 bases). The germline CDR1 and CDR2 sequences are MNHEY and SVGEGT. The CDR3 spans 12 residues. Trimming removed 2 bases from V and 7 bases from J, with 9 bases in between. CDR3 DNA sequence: TGTGCCAGCAGTTACAATGGGGGGGAGCAGTACTTC. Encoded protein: CASSYNGGEQYF.

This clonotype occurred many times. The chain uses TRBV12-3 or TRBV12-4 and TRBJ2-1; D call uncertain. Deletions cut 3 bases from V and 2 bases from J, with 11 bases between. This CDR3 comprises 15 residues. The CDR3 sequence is CASSLGGPTYNEQFF. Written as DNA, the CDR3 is TGTGCCAGCAGTTTGGGCGGACCCACCTACAATGAGCAGTTCTTC.

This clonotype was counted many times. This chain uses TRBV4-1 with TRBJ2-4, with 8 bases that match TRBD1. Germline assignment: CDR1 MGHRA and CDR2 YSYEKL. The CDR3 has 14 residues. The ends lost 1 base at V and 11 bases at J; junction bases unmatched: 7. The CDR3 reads CASSQVGTGPLQYF. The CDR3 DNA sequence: TGCGCCAGCAGCCAAGTCGGGACAGGCCCCCTTCAGTACTTC.

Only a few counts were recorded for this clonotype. The CDR3 sequence: CASSGRDRGRNSPLHF. In nucleotides, the CDR3 is TGTGCCAGCAGCGGCCGGGACAGGGGGCGGAATTCACCCCTCCACTTT. The rearrangement links TRBV9 to TRBJ1-6; 12 bases are a match to TRBD1. The CDR3 loop spans 16 amino acids. Germline loops: CDR1 SGDLS, CDR2 YYNGEE. With V trimmed by 3 bases and J by 7 bases, 5 bases remained unmatched.

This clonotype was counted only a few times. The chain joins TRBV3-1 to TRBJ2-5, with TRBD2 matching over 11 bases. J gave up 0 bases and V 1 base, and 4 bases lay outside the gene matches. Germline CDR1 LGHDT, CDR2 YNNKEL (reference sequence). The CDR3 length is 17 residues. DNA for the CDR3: TGTGCCAGCAGCCAAGCTAGGACTAGCGGGTACCAAGAGACCCAGTACTTC. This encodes CASSQARTSGYQETQYF.

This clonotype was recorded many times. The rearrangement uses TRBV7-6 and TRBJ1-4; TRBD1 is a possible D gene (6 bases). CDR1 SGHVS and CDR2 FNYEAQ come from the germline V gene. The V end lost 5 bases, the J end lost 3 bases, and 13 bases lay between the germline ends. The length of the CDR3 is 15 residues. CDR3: CASSQRTAPNEKLFF. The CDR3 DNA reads TGTGCCAGCAGCCAACGGACAGCTCCTAATGAAAAACTGTTTTTT.

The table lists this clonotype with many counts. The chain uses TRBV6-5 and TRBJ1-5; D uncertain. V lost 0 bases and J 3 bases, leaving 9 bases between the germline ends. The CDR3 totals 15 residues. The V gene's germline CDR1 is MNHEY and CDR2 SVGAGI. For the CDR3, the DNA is TGTGCCAGCAGTTACTCGAGGAGTCCCAATCAGCCCCAGCATTTT. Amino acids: CASSYSRSPNQPQHF.

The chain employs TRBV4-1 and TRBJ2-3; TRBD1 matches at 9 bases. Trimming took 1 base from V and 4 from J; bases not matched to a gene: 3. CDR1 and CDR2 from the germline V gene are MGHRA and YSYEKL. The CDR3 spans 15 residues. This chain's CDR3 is CASSQGTGVPDTQYF. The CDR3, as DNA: TGCGCCAGCAGCCAAGGGACAGGGGTCCCAGATACGCAGTATTTT.

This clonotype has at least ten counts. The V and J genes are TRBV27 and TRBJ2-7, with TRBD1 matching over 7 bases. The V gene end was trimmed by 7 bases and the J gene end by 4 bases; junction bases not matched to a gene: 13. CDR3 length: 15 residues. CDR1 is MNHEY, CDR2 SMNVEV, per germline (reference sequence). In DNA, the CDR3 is TGTGCCAGCAAAACCGGGACAGCCCTCCTTTACGAGCAGTACTTC. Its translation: CASKTGTALLYEQYF.

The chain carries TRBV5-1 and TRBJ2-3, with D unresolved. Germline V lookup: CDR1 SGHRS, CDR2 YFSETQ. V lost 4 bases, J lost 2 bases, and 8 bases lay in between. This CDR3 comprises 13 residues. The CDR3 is CASSESSTDTQYF. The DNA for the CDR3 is TGCGCCAGCAGCGAGAGCTCCACAGATACGCAGTATTTT.

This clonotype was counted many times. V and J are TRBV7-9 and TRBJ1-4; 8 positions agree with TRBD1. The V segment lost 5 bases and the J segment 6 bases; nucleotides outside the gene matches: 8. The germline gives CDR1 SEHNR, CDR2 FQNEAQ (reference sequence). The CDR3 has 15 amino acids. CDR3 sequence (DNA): TGTGCCAGCAGCACCGGGGACAGGTGGGATGAAAAACTGTTTTTT. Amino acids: CASSTGDRWDEKLFF.

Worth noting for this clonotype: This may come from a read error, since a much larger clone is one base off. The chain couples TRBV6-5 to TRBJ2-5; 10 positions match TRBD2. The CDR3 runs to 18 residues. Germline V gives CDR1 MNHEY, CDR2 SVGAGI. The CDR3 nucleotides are TGTGCCAGCAGTTACGGAGAAGGAGGTAGCGGGGGGTTGGAGACCCGGTACTTC. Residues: CASSYGEGGSGGLETRYF.

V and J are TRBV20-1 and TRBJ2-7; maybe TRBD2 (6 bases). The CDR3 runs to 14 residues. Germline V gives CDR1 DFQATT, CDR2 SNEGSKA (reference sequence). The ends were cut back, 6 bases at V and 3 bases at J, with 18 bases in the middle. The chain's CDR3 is CSAGTGDRRYEQYF. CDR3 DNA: TGCAGTGCGGGCACGGGGGACCGACGCTACGAGCAGTACTTC.

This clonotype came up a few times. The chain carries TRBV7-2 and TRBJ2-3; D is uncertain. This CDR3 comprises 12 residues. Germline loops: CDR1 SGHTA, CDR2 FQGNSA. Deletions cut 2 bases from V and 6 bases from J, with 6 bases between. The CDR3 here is CASSLPHDTQYF. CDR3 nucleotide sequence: TGTGCCAGCAGCTTACCACACGATACGCAGTATTTT. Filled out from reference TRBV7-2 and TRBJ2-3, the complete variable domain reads GAGVSQSPSNKVTEKGKDVELRCDPISGHTALYWYRQSLGQGLEFLIYFQGNSAPDKSGLPSDRFSAERTGGSVSTLTIQRTQQEDSAVYLCASSLPHDTQYFGPGTRLTVL.

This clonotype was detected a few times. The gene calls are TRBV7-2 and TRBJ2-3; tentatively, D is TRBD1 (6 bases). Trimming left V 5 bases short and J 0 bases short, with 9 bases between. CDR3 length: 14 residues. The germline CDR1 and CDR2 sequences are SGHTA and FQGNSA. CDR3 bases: TGTGCCAGCAGCCAGGGGCGGAGCACAGATACGCAGTATTTT. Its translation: CASSQGRSTDTQYF. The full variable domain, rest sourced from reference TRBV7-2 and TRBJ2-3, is GAGVSQSPSNKVTEKGKDVELRCDPISGHTALYWYRQSLGQGLEFLIYFQGNSAPDKSGLPSDRFSAERTGGSVSTLTIQRTQQEDSAVYLCASSQGRSTDTQYFGPGTRLTVL.

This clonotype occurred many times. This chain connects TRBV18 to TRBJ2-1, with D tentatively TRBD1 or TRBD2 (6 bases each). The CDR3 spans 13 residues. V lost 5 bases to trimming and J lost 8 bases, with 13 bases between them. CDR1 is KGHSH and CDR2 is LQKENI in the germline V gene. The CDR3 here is CASSRGGGDEQFF. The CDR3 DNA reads TGTGCCAGCTCAAGAGGGGGAGGCGATGAGCAGTTCTTC.

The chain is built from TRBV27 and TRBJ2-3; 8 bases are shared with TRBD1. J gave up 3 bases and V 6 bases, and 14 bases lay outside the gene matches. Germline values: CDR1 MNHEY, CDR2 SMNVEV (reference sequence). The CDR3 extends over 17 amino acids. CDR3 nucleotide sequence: TGTGCCAGCAGCATGGACAGGGTAAATGGGGATACAGATACGCAGTATTTT. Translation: CASSMDRVNGDTDTQYF.

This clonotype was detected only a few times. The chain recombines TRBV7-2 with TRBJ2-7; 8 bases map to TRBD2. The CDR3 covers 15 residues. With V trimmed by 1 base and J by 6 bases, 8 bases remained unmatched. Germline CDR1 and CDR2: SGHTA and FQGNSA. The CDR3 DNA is TGTGCCAGCAGCTTAGTGCCGGGGGGGACGGGCGAGCAGTACTTC. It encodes CASSLVPGGTGEQYF.

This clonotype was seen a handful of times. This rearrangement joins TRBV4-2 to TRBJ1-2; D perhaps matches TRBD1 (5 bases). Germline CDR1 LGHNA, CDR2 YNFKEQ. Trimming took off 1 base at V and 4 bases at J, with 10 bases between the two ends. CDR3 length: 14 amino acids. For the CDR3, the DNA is TGTGCCAGCAGCCAAGGGAAGGGGAGCTATGGCTACACCTTC. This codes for CASSQGKGSYGYTF.

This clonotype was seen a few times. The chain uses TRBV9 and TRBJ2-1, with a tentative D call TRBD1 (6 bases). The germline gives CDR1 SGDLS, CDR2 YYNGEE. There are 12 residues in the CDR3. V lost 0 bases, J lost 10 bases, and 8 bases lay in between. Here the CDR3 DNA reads TGTGCCAGCAGCGTAGTAGGGGGAGAGCAGTTCTTC. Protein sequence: CASSVVGGEQFF.